This TCR beta chain was found in a study of T cell responses to AZD1222 COVID-19 vaccine (dated by TCRdb to about 2021). With regard to the full study: TCR sequencing covered 230 to 250 trial participants: roughly 200 given two doses of AZD1222 and 26 given two doses of MenACWY control vaccine. Enrollment into the trials was organized by age into subgroups of 18-55, 56-69 and 70-plus years, and those subgroups contained roughly 140, 27 and 60 TCR-sequenced participants, respectively.

The count of this clone is one. Its antigen is unknown. No much larger clone is present one base from it, and per-base qualities are unavailable. Overall study results and their limits: In the small 56-69-year group, the increase in depth fell short of significance, most likely because of low power. Epitopes outside the regions mutated in the B.1.351 and B.1.1.7 variants were reportedly recognized by nearly half of the unique spike-specific TCRs. Conclusions about previously exposed vaccinees are limited because only a handful of AZD1222 recipients were SARS-CoV-2 seropositive at baseline. The vaccine-associated CD4 TCRs covered the entire spike protein, and the dominant responses fell in regions 160-218 and 743-854. No day 14 peak-response samples were available, so repertoires were characterized only after the peak T cell response. Participants were mostly white British and included more females than males, and it was suggested by the authors that clonal diversity may have been underestimated. After two AZD1222 doses, spike-specific TCR breadth and depth were significantly higher than at day 0 and than in MenACWY recipients.

CDR1 SGHRS and CDR2 YFSETQ are derived from the germline V gene. From its cysteine to its phenylalanine, the CDR3 spans 16 amino acids. CDR3 DNA only is kept here, 48 bases in frame from base 1. For this chain, trimming is 4 bases at the V end and 0 bases at the J end, and the number of junction bases without a gene match is 5. The time point label, as the study defines it: about 28 days (+/-7) after the second vaccine dose. AZD1222 recipients given second doses at about 4 weeks or at about 12 weeks were pooled, since spike-specific TCR depth and breadth were not found to differ between the two schedules. The vaccinee samples were drawn from two UK trials, COV001 and COV002, one of which was a single-blind randomized controlled phase 2/3 trial testing AZD1222 (ChAdOx1 nCoV-19) in healthy adults. For TCRbeta chain sequencing, PBMC samples were collected from trial participants at day 0 and at day 28 after the second dose.

The CDR3 regions of human TCRbeta chains were analyzed by immunosequencing. The authors' pipeline ran thus. Repertoire TCRs were matched against a reference library of SARS-CoV-2-specific TCRs generated with the MIRA antigen-specificity platform. Breadth meant the fraction of unique TCRs that were SARS-CoV-2-associated, whereas depth meant the fraction of total T cells that were SARS-CoV-2-associated. Each spike-specific TCR was assigned to its reactive spike region and to a CD4 or CD8 class using the MIRA data. Log10-transformed breadth and depth values were compared by one-way ANOVA with Sidak's multiple comparisons tests. Sourced from immuneACCESS, this table was stored by TCRdb with only in-frame sequences that have V and J called. A share of the clones is absent; for the studies checked, an unresolved V gene accounts for under half, and the remainder has no known explanation. V and J calls and clone size are copied from that table; D and trimming were computed from the DNA. This sample has about 67,000 clones in its table, and about 80% of those were observed once. About 6.3% of the sample comes from the top ten.

The source material was peripheral blood, sampled 28 days after the second AZD1222 dose. The TCR sequence derives from an adult who received the AZD1222 COVID-19 vaccine. The sequence joins TRBV5-1 to TRBJ2-2; 8 bases in the junction line up with TRBD2. CDR3 loop: CASSPPGLANTGELFF. DNA sequence: TGCGCCAGCAGCCCCCCGGGACTAGCGAACACCGGGGAGCTGTTTTTT.